These T cell receptor beta chains were read from a single sample in a study of cytomegalovirus exposure and HLA in healthy donors. Here immunoSEQ multiplex PCR was the method, and the copy in TCRdb shows in-frame clones only, minus some. The data contain around 93,000 clones, about 78% of them singletons. The specimen sequenced was PBMCs. These receptors all stem from a woman in her thirties or forties in good health and CMV-seronegative. CDR3s include the opening cysteine and the closing phenylalanine or tryptophan. D genes are given only for firm matches. Not all rows give a size; the values are once, few, many and, for expanded clones, a class.

v_call	d_call	j_call	clone_size	cdr3_nt	cdr3_aa
TRBV19	TRBD1	TRBJ1-1	.	TGTGCCAGTACCCACAGGGGGCCTAACACTGAAGCTTTCTTT	CASTHRGPNTEAFF
TRBV27	TRBD1	TRBJ1-1	.	TGTGCCAGCAGCAGGACGGGACAGGGGGCGAAGAACACTGAAGCTTTCTTT	CASSRTGQGAKNTEAFF
TRBV19	TRBD1	TRBJ1-4	.	TGTGCCAGTAGCCCGGGACAGGGGGCCAATGAAAAACTGTTTTTT	CASSPGQGANEKLFF
TRBV28	.	TRBJ1-2	.	TGTGCCAGCAGTTCAGGGGACCTATTGGATGGCTACACCTTC	CASSSGDLLDGYTF
TRBV5-6	TRBD1	TRBJ1-1	.	TGTGCCAGCAGCCGATACGACAGGGTCGAGTCTGAAGCTTTCTTT	CASSRYDRVESEAFF
TRBV9	.	TRBJ1-2	.	TGTGCCAGCAGCGTTAGGGGGATACCCACCTATGGCTACACCTTC	CASSVRGIPTYGYTF
TRBV4-3	.	TRBJ2-2	.	TGCGCCAGCAGCCAAGGGGGATCCGGGCGGGACACCGGGGAGCTGTTTTTT	CASSQGGSGRDTGELFF
TRBV5-1	.	TRBJ1-1	.	TGCGCCAGCAGCTTGCAGGGGATTCAAGGTGAAGCTTTCTTT	CASSLQGIQGEAFF
TRBV4-1	.	TRBJ1-4	.	TGCGCCAGCAGCCAAGAGGGGGCAGGCGCAAAACTGTTTTTT	CASSQEGAGAKLFF
TRBV7-2	TRBD2	TRBJ2-1	.	TGTGCCAGCAGCTTAGCGCAAACTAGCGGGAGTTATGAGCAGTTCTTC	CASSLAQTSGSYEQFF
TRBV27	.	TRBJ1-4	.	TGTGCCAGCAGTTTAGCCCCACTCGGGGAAAAACTGTTTTTT	CASSLAPLGEKLFF
TRBV19	.	TRBJ2-3	few	TGTGCTTCGCTCGGGCGGGGACCCACAGATACGCAGTATTTT	CASLGRGPTDTQYF
TRBV5-1	.	TRBJ2-1	.	TGCGCCAGCAGCCGCGGGGCCACCCATTACAATGAGCAGTTCTTC	CASSRGATHYNEQFF
TRBV9	.	TRBJ2-5	.	TGTGCCAGCAGCGTAGGGGAGCAAGAGACCCAGTACTTC	CASSVGEQETQYF
TRBV28	TRBD1	TRBJ2-7	once	TGTGCCAGCAGTATGCCCTGGACAGGATACCACGAGCAGTACTTC	CASSMPWTGYHEQYF
TRBV28	.	TRBJ1-5	.	TGTGCCAGCACCACGACACAGGGATACGGTGGCAATCAGCCCCAGCATTTT	CASTTTQGYGGNQPQHF